These 4 T cell receptor beta chains originate from one sample sequenced in a study of OX40 agonist ivuxolimab in advanced cancers. Method: immunoSEQ multiplex PCR; TCRdb's copy keeps in-frame clones and lacks some. The repertoire holds approximately 70,000 clones, with 75% to 90% as singletons. The sample in question was CD4+ or CD8+ T cells sorted from blood, obtained in a trial of the OX40 agonist ivuxolimab. These receptors were obtained from an adult with an advanced solid tumor such as melanoma, head and neck, liver or kidney cancer.

V usage is TRBV11-3 and J usage is TRBJ2-1; D remains ambiguous. The CDR3 runs to 11 residues. CDR1 and CDR2 (germline): SGHNT, YENEEA. Trimming took 1 base from V and 8 from J, leaving 3 bases between them. The DNA of the CDR3 is TGTGCCAGCAGCTTAGTCTATGAGCAGTTCTTC. Its translation: CASSLVYEQFF. Full variable domain (rest looked up from reference TRBV11-3 and TRBJ2-1): EAGVVQSPRYKIIEKKQPVAFWCNPISGHNTLYWYLQNLGQGPELLIRYENEEAVDDSQLPKDRFSAERLKGVDSTLKIQPAELGDSAVYLCASSLVYEQFFGPGTRLTVL.

For the CDR3, the DNA is TGTGCCAGCAGCATGAAGAAGGTTTCCTATGGCTACACCTTC. Its protein is CASSMKKVSYGYTF. The rearrangement joins TRBV2 to TRBJ1-2; D is unresolved. The germline gives CDR1 SNHLY, CDR2 FYNNEI. The V end was cut by 6 bases, the J end by 4 bases, with 15 bases between. The CDR3 covers 14 residues.

J is TRBJ2-7 and V is TRBV30; TRBD1 matches at 10 bases. V lost 4 bases, J lost 5 bases, and 8 bases stayed unmatched. Germline CDR1 GTSNPN, CDR2 SVGIG (reference sequence). The CDR3 runs 14 residues. CDR3 nucleotides: TGTGCCTGGACATCGGGACAGGGGAGTCACGAGCAGTACTTC. Protein product: CAWTSGQGSHEQYF.

The chain uses TRBV5-1 and TRBJ2-7; 11 bases align to TRBD1. The J segment lost 6 bases and the V segment lost 4 bases, leaving 9 bases of the junction unmatched. The CDR3 sequence is 15 residues long. Germline loops: CDR1 SGHRS, CDR2 YFSETQ. The CDR3 sequence: CASSRPGQGVGEQYF. DNA for the CDR3: TGCGCCAGCAGCCGTCCGGGACAGGGGGTCGGCGAGCAGTACTTC.